These 29 T cell receptor beta chains were sequenced from one sample in a study of T-cell reconstitution after alpha-beta-depleted transplantation in children. Library preparation (for TCRbeta) was performed with unique molecular identifiers. Each CDR3 protein gets one entry after TCRdb re-called the PCR reads with MiXCR. The sample holds 250,000 to 300,000 distinct CDR3 sequences, 9.9% seen once. Sequencing was performed on PBMCs from the stem cell graft donor, taken from the stem cell graft. The receptors were gathered from a human donor who donated a stem cell graft to a child with SCID.

This clonotype showed up just a few times. The rearrangement links TRBV5-4 to TRBJ2-2; a weak D match, TRBD1 (6 bases). The germline V and J ends were trimmed by 4 bases and 0 bases, with 13 bases remaining between them. CDR1 and CDR2 (germline): SGHNT, YYREEE (reference sequence). The CDR3 is 16 residues long. CDR3 residues: CASSTGGGANTGELFF. The CDR3 region has the DNA TGTGCCAGCAGCACTGGGGGCGGCGCGAACACCGGGGAGCTGTTTTTT.

This clonotype was picked up a small number of times. The V call is TRBV13, the J call TRBJ2-7; TRBD1 matches at 9 bases. V lost 5 bases to trimming and J lost 7 bases; unmatched junction nucleotides: 18. The germline V gene encodes CDR1 PRHDT and CDR2 FYEKMQ (reference sequence). The CDR3 covers 17 residues. The CDR3 protein is CASSRAPDGTGRLEQYF. In nucleotides, the CDR3 is TGTGCCAGCAGCCGCGCCCCCGACGGGACAGGGAGATTAGAGCAGTACTTC.

The rearrangement links TRBV10-1 to TRBJ2-1; 15 nucleotides match TRBD2. V shed 7 bases, J shed 7 bases, and the junction held 5 bases outside the gene matches. Germline V gene sequence: CDR1 WNHNN, CDR2 SYGVQD (reference sequence). This CDR3 comprises 15 residues. The CDR3 protein is CASTPGLAGGNEQFF. In DNA form, the CDR3 reads TGCGCCAGCACCCCGGGACTAGCGGGGGGTAATGAGCAGTTCTTC.

This clonotype turned up a few times. V and J are TRBV6-6 and TRBJ2-7; D is ambiguous. V was shortened by 7 bases and J by 0 bases, with 7 bases between the two germline ends. This CDR3 contains 12 residues. Germline values: CDR1 MNHNY, CDR2 SVGAGI (reference sequence). CDR3 protein: CASKESSYEQYF. CDR3 DNA sequence: TGTGCCAGCAAGGAGAGCTCCTACGAGCAGTACTTC.

This clonotype was seen a few times. The chain couples TRBV12-3 or TRBV12-4 to TRBJ2-7; 8 bases align to TRBD1. With 8 bases clipped from V and 4 bases from J, the junction kept 10 bases outside the gene matches. The CDR3 has 14 residues. The CDR3 loop reads CASRVGTGFYEQYF. DNA of the CDR3: TGTGCCAGCCGGGTGGGGACAGGCTTTTACGAGCAGTACTTC.

This clonotype has more than one count but fewer than ten. The chain joins TRBV2 to TRBJ2-3, with 7 bases matching TRBD2. The length of the CDR3 is 14 residues. Per the germline V gene, CDR1 is SNHLY and CDR2 is FYNNEI. The V gene end was trimmed by 7 bases and the J gene end by 3 bases; junction bases not matched to a gene: 7. The CDR3 reads CASTILGGTDTQYF. The CDR3 coding sequence is TGTGCCAGCACCATTCTGGGGGGGACAGATACGCAGTATTTT.

V and J are TRBV4-1 and TRBJ2-5; either TRBD1 or TRBD2 may supply D (5 bases each). Germline values: CDR1 MGHRA, CDR2 YSYEKL. Deletions cut 5 bases from V and 1 base from J, with 14 bases between. The CDR3 totals 15 residues. The CDR3 loop is CASSTLTGTQETQYF. As DNA, the CDR3 is TGCGCCAGCAGCACCCTAACGGGGACCCAAGAGACCCAGTACTTC.

This clonotype was recorded many times. The V gene is TRBV20-1, the J gene TRBJ2-3; D not certain. Germline CDR1 DFQATT, CDR2 SNEGSKA (reference sequence). The CDR3 loop spans 11 amino acids. Trimming shortened V by 1 base and J by 5 bases, and 4 bases separated the two germline ends. In nucleotides, the CDR3 is TGCAGTGCTAGAGCTGTAGATACGCAGTATTTT. As protein: CSARAVDTQYF.

This clonotype was seen ten or more times. The V gene is TRBV12-3 or TRBV12-4, the J gene TRBJ2-7; the D is unclear. Trimming pared 3 bases from V and 7 bases from J, leaving 7 bases between. The CDR3 is 11 amino acids. Here the CDR3 reads CASSFSTEQYF. The CDR3 DNA is TGTGCCAGCAGTTTTTCAACTGAGCAGTACTTC.

The V gene is TRBV7-9, the J gene TRBJ2-5, with 8 bases lining up with TRBD2. CDR3 length: 16 residues. Germline lookup yields CDR1 SEHNR and CDR2 FQNEAQ (reference sequence). The trim removed 3 bases at V and 4 bases at J, leaving 10 bases unmatched. The CDR3: CASSFLAGGEGETQYF. The CDR3 bases are TGTGCCAGCAGCTTTCTGGCGGGGGGCGAGGGAGAGACCCAGTACTTC.

With respect to this clonotype: One end of the junction does not line up with germline, which may come from a read error. The rearrangement uses TRBV5-5 and TRBJ2-1; 7 positions match TRBD2. This CDR3 is 14 amino acids long. The germline gives CDR1 SGHKS, CDR2 YYEKEE (reference sequence). CDR3 bases: TGTGCCATCAGCCCGGGGGGTCCCTACAATGAGCAGTTCTTC. Translating gives CAISPGGPYNEQFF.

Many counts were recorded for this clonotype. The rearrangement joins TRBV20-1 to TRBJ1-1; D possibly corresponds to TRBD1 (6 bases). The CDR3 covers 14 residues. V was clipped by 2 bases and J by 5 bases, with 15 bases between them. Germline V CDR1 and CDR2: DFQATT, SNEGSKA (reference sequence). The CDR3 sequence is CSARKGGPGTEAFF. CDR3 sequence (DNA): TGCAGTGCTAGAAAAGGGGGTCCGGGGACTGAAGCTTTCTTT.

The chain joins TRBV15 to TRBJ2-3; the match to TRBD2 covers 13 bases. Per germline, CDR1 LNHNV and CDR2 YYDKDF (reference sequence). Unmatched junction bases numbered 7, after V lost 5 bases and J lost 5 bases. The CDR3 contains 16 residues. CDR3 amino acids: CATSLKGLAGRDTQYF. The DNA of the CDR3 is TGTGCCACCAGCCTGAAGGGACTAGCGGGGAGAGATACGCAGTATTTT.

The chain employs TRBV7-2 and TRBJ2-5; TRBD2 is a possible D gene (5 bases). V dropped 6 bases and J dropped 2 bases, with 16 bases sitting between them. Germline V lookup: CDR1 SGHTA, CDR2 FQGNSA. The CDR3 has 15 amino acids. The DNA of the CDR3 is TGTGCCAGCAGGGCACGGCGGGCACCACAAGAGACCCAGTACTTC. Its translation: CASRARRAPQETQYF. Based on the CDR3 plus reference TRBV7-2 and TRBJ2-5, the full variable domain is GAGVSQSPSNKVTEKGKDVELRCDPISGHTALYWYRQSLGQGLEFLIYFQGNSAPDKSGLPSDRFSAERTGGSVSTLTIQRTQQEDSAVYLCASRARRAPQETQYFGPGTRLLVL.

J is TRBJ2-7 and V is TRBV12-3 or TRBV12-4, with 10 bases that match TRBD1. CDR3 length: 15 amino acids. Unmatched junction bases numbered 1, after V lost 2 bases and J lost 0 bases. The CDR3 sequence: CASSLRDRGSYEQYF. DNA of the CDR3: TGTGCCAGCAGTTTAAGGGACAGGGGCTCCTACGAGCAGTACTTC.

The V call is TRBV11-2, the J call TRBJ2-7, with 8 bases matching TRBD1. Losses at the gene ends were 7 bases for V and 0 bases for J; bases not matched to a gene: 8. CDR1 SGHAT and CDR2 FQNNGV come from the germline V gene. The CDR3 is 15 residues long. As DNA, the CDR3 is TGTGCCAGCACTATCCGGGACAGGTTCTCCTACGAGCAGTACTTC. Translating it yields CASTIRDRFSYEQYF.

The sample holds a few counts of this clonotype. The V and J genes are TRBV24-1 and TRBJ2-1; D unclear. Trimming cost V 3 bases and J 8 bases, with 16 bases left between them. There are 15 residues in the CDR3. Looked up from germline, CDR1 is KGHDR and CDR2 is SFDVKD. The CDR3 region is CATSDQAQAGYEQFF. In DNA, the CDR3 is TGTGCCACCAGTGATCAGGCCCAGGCAGGCTATGAGCAGTTCTTC.

The chain has TRBV5-5 and TRBJ2-5; either TRBD1 or TRBD2 may supply D (6 bases each). This CDR3 is built from 17 residues. Trimming removed 4 bases from V and 2 bases from J, with 21 bases in between. Germline CDR1 reads SGHKS; CDR2 reads YYEKEE (reference sequence). The CDR3, as DNA: TGTGCCAGCAGCGCTGGGGGCCTCGGGGGAAGGCAAGAGACCCAGTACTTC. Translation: CASSAGGLGGRQETQYF.

This clonotype has ten or more counts. V usage is TRBV25-1 and J usage is TRBJ2-1; TRBD2 aligns across 16 bases. Germline loops: CDR1 MGHDK, CDR2 SYGVNS. The V segment lost 8 bases and the J segment 7 bases; nucleotides outside the gene matches: 2. The CDR3 loop spans 14 amino acids. For the CDR3, the DNA is TGTGCCAGCGGGACTAGCGGGGGGGCGAATGAGCAGTTCTTC. It specifies CASGTSGGANEQFF.

This clonotype was seen a few times. This chain links TRBV4-1 with TRBJ2-5; 9 nucleotides line up with TRBD2. J gave up 1 base and V 0 bases, and 3 bases lay outside the gene matches. Per the germline V gene, CDR1 is MGHRA and CDR2 is YSYEKL. The CDR3 covers 16 residues. The CDR3, as DNA: TGCGCCAGCAGCCAAGAGGGCGGGGGGGTCCAAGAGACCCAGTACTTC. Its translation is CASSQEGGGVQETQYF.

There are a few counts of this clonotype. The chain links TRBV9 to TRBJ1-1, with 8 positions matching TRBD1. The length of the CDR3 is 14 residues. Germline CDR1 reads SGDLS; CDR2 reads YYNGEE. Germline trimming cut 3 bases from V and 1 base from J; bases unmatched to any gene: 2. As DNA, the CDR3 is TGTGCCAGCAGCGATGGGACAGGGAACACTGAAGCTTTCTTT. The encoded protein is CASSDGTGNTEAFF.

This clonotype was seen more than once but under ten times. This chain links TRBV7-2 with TRBJ2-3, with D possibly being TRBD2 (7 bases). CDR1 and CDR2 (germline): SGHTA, FQGNSA. V shed 3 bases and J shed 4 bases, with 17 bases lying between them. The CDR3 is made up of 16 amino acids. CDR3 loop: CASSFRGGAFPDTQYF. In DNA form, the CDR3 reads TGTGCCAGCAGCTTTAGGGGGGGCGCGTTCCCAGATACGCAGTATTTT.

In its sample, this clonotype was seen a few times. This chain joins TRBV10-3 and TRBJ2-7, with 7 bases aligning to TRBD1. The CDR3 has 12 residues. Germline V gives CDR1 ENHRY, CDR2 SYGVKD. V shed 8 bases, J shed 3 bases, and the junction held 4 bases outside the gene matches. CDR3 DNA sequence: TGTGCCATCGCCGGGACAGACTACGAGCAGTACTTC. It yields the protein CAIAGTDYEQYF.

This clonotype was counted between two and nine times. V usage is TRBV5-1 and J usage is TRBJ2-3, with D hard to call. Germline-derived CDR1 and CDR2 are SGHRS and YFSETQ. This CDR3 contains 13 residues. Trimming removed 1 base from V and 4 bases from J, with 7 bases in between. The CDR3 DNA is TGCGCCAGCAGCTTGCGACCGGCAGATACGCAGTATTTT. Translating gives CASSLRPADTQYF.

The chain combines TRBV12-3 or TRBV12-4 with TRBJ1-3; tentative D call: TRBD1 (6 bases). The CDR3 consists of 20 residues. Trimming took off 8 bases at V and 0 bases at J, with 29 bases between the two ends. CDR3 residues: CASVTAGDRTPQSSGNTIYF. CDR3 DNA sequence: TGTGCCAGCGTCACCGCCGGAGACAGGACCCCACAGAGCTCTGGAAACACCATATATTTT.

This clonotype was detected a few times. This rearrangement joins TRBV15 to TRBJ2-7; 7 bases match TRBD1. The CDR3 totals 15 residues. Per the germline V gene, CDR1 is LNHNV and CDR2 is YYDKDF (reference sequence). J lost 0 bases, V lost 4 bases, and 6 bases had no gene match. The CDR3 coding sequence is TGTGCCACCAGCACAGATCGACAGGGCTCCTACGAGCAGTACTTC. This codes for CATSTDRQGSYEQYF.

The chain recombines TRBV20-1 with TRBJ2-7, with TRBD2 matching over 7 bases. V lost 0 bases to trimming and J lost 3 bases; unmatched junction nucleotides: 17. There are 18 residues in the CDR3. In germline, CDR1 is DFQATT, CDR2 SNEGSKA (reference sequence). CDR3 amino acids: CSARDLRNFDGGFYEQYF. The CDR3 bases are TGCAGTGCTAGAGATCTCAGGAATTTTGACGGGGGGTTCTACGAGCAGTACTTC.

The CDR3 coding sequence is TGCGCCAGCAGCCTACCAGGTGGACAGGGATCATACAATGAGCAGTTCTTC. Amino acids: CASSLPGGQGSYNEQFF. This chain joins TRBV5-1 and TRBJ2-1, with 8 bases identical to TRBD1. The CDR3 runs 17 residues. In germline, CDR1 is SGHRS, CDR2 YFSETQ. The ends lost 4 bases at V and 4 bases at J; junction bases unmatched: 13.

This clonotype was observed a few times. This chain connects TRBV12-3 or TRBV12-4 to TRBJ2-1; D remains unclear. This CDR3 has 13 residues. Trimming removed 3 bases from V and 7 bases from J, with 10 bases in between. CDR3 bases: TGTGCCAGCAGTTTCGCCAGTCGGAATGAGCAGTTCTTC. Amino acid sequence: CASSFASRNEQFF.